The source of this T cell receptor (beta chain) is a study of blood T cell repertoires in COVID-19. Overall study context: Acute-phase and convalescent COVID-19 samples originated in the United States, Italy and Spain. Sample material is recorded as cDNA or gDNA derived from T cells, B-cell-depleted T cells, or PBMCs.

The CDR3 consists of 18 residues. Trimming left V 4 bases short and J 3 bases short, with 22 bases between. Germline V gives CDR1 MNHNS, CDR2 SASEGT. In the authors' workflow: Amplification from reference gene primers served as the basis for estimated nucleated cell counts. Clones were sequenced by immunoSEQ multiplex PCR, and TCRdb holds only the in-frame ones, with some missing. V and J calls and clone size follow that table, whereas D and trimming were derived from the DNA. The top ten clones hold about 18% of a sample with some 140,000 clones, approximately 77% of them seen once. Source material: peripheral blood. The source is an elderly man with acute or convalescent COVID-19. The chain combines TRBV6-1 with TRBJ1-5, with D perhaps TRBD1 (6 bases). The CDR3 sequence is CASSVHRAGGSLNQPQHF. In DNA, the CDR3 is TGTGCCAGCAGTGTACACAGGGCGGGGGGGTCCCTCAATCAGCCCCAGCATTTT.